Shown below are 32 T cell receptor beta chains from a single sample sequenced in a study of blood T cell repertoires in COVID-19. Produced via immunoSEQ multiplex PCR; TCRdb's table is partial and in-frame only. The sample lists about 250,000 clones, about 90% occurring once. Sequencing was performed on peripheral blood. All receptors come from a man older than 75 with acute or convalescent COVID-19.

CDR3 loop: CASRTGLNNQPQHF. The CDR3, as DNA: TGTGCCAGCAGGACAGGGTTAAACAATCAGCCCCAGCATTTT. This chain connects TRBV27 to TRBJ1-5; 7 bases line up with TRBD1. J was trimmed by 3 bases and V by 6 bases; bases with no gene match: 5. Germline CDR1 and CDR2: MNHEY and SMNVEV (reference sequence). This CDR3 is built from 14 residues.

V is TRBV10-3 and J is TRBJ1-5, with D tentatively TRBD1 (5 bases). This CDR3 region has 14 residues. Germline CDR1 reads ENHRY; CDR2 reads SYGVKD. Trimming shortened V by 10 bases and J by 0 bases, and 13 bases separated the two germline ends. CDR3 DNA: TGTGCCACGTCGGGGGGTTATAGCAATCAGCCCCAGCATTTT. Protein product: CATSGGYSNQPQHF.

V gene TRBV3-1 (or the pseudogene TRBV3-2) combines with J gene TRBJ1-5; tentatively, D is TRBD1 (5 bases). Per germline, CDR1 LGHDT and CDR2 YNNKEL (reference sequence). This CDR3 contains 18 residues. Trimming took 1 base from V and 0 from J, leaving 16 bases between them. The CDR3 bases are TGTGCCAGCAGCCAAGGTTCCTGGGGCAGTAATAGCAATCAGCCCCAGCATTTT. Translated, it gives CASSQGSWGSNSNQPQHF.

This chain connects TRBV5-4 to TRBJ2-2, with a weak D call TRBD1 (7 bases). Germline values: CDR1 SGHNT, CDR2 YYREEE (reference sequence). The CDR3 has 16 amino acids. V lost 6 bases to trimming and J lost 0 bases, with 15 bases between them. In DNA, the CDR3 is TGTGCCAGCACCTCGCGCAGGGGGGCGAACACCGGGGAGCTGTTTTTT. It encodes CASTSRRGANTGELFF.

The chain is built from TRBV7-2 and TRBJ1-4, with 8 bases aligning to TRBD1. J was trimmed by 8 bases and V by 5 bases; bases with no gene match: 10. CDR1 is SGHTA, CDR2 FQGNSA, per germline. The CDR3 has 15 residues. CDR3 sequence: CASSKLQGGWEKLFF. CDR3 nucleotide sequence: TGTGCCAGCAGCAAACTACAGGGGGGGTGGGAAAAACTGTTTTTT.

The chain uses TRBV7-9 and TRBJ1-1, with D hard to call. V lost 1 base, J lost 11 bases, and 17 bases lay in between. CDR1 is SEHNR, CDR2 FQNEAQ, per germline (reference sequence). The CDR3 has 14 amino acids. CDR3 bases: TGTGCCAGCAGCTTAGACGCGGCCCCGGGAGTCGCTTTCTTT. It is translated as CASSLDAAPGVAFF.

The chain couples TRBV4-1 to TRBJ1-2; D not resolved. Per the germline V gene, CDR1 is MGHRA and CDR2 is YSYEKL. CDR3 length: 14 residues. V was clipped by 5 bases and J by 8 bases, with 18 bases between them. The DNA for the CDR3 is TGCGCCAGCAGCAGCACGGACGGGATTATAGGCTACACCTTC. Protein product: CASSSTDGIIGYTF.

This clone was counted a single time. The genes are TRBV4-2 and TRBJ2-7; TRBD2 aligns across 11 bases. Germline V lookup: CDR1 LGHNA, CDR2 YNFKEQ. V shed 0 bases and J 2 bases; nucleotides not matched to a gene: 6. The CDR3 extends over 17 amino acids. CDR3 DNA sequence: TGTGCCAGCAGCCAAGAGGGAACTAGCGGGGGAACCTACGAGCAGTACTTC. This translates into CASSQEGTSGGTYEQYF.

V gene TRBV9 combines with J gene TRBJ1-2; the D is unclear. This CDR3 comprises 13 residues. Trimming took 0 bases from V and 7 from J, leaving 10 bases between them. CDR1 is SGDLS and CDR2 is YYNGEE in the germline V gene. This CDR3 reads CASSVGGFGGYTF. The CDR3 DNA reads as TGTGCCAGCAGCGTAGGAGGGTTTGGTGGCTACACCTTC.

J is TRBJ1-2 and V is TRBV3-1 (or the pseudogene TRBV3-2); D ambiguous. Germline CDR1 is LGHDT and CDR2 is YNNKEL (reference sequence). V shed 1 base and J shed 8 bases, with 5 bases lying between them. CDR3 length: 11 amino acids. CDR3 loop: CASSQARGYTF. DNA of the CDR3: TGTGCCAGCAGCCAAGCCCGGGGCTACACCTTC.

The V and J genes are TRBV5-5 and TRBJ2-1, with D possibly matching TRBD1 (5 bases). CDR3 size: 12 residues. Trimming pared 1 base from V and 10 bases from J, leaving 9 bases between. Germline V CDR1 and CDR2: SGHKS, YYEKEE (reference sequence). Written as DNA, the CDR3 is TGTGCCAGCAGCTTGACAGGATGGGAGCAGTTCTTC. Translated, it gives CASSLTGWEQFF.

This sequence joins TRBV11-2 and TRBJ1-2; D call uncertain. The V and J ends lost 0 bases and 2 bases respectively, with 4 bases between them. Looked up from germline, CDR1 is SGHAT and CDR2 is FQNNGV. The CDR3 loop spans 13 amino acids. This chain's CDR3 is CASSLDRNYGYTF. DNA of the CDR3: TGTGCCAGCAGCTTAGACAGAAACTATGGCTACACCTTC.

The chain recombines TRBV3-1 (or the pseudogene TRBV3-2) with TRBJ1-2; a possible D gene is TRBD1 (6 bases). Germline V gene lookup returns CDR1 LGHDT and CDR2 YNNKEL (reference sequence). The CDR3 loop spans 15 amino acids. V lost 0 bases and J lost 6, with 14 bases in between. CDR3 sequence (DNA): TGTGCCAGCAGCCAAGAATCTACAGGGTTGAATGGCTACACCTTC. It encodes CASSQESTGLNGYTF.

The CDR3 loop reads CASSLDPFLRSGELFF. As DNA, the CDR3 is TGTGCCAGCAGCTTAGATCCCTTTCTGCGGTCTGGGGAGCTGTTTTTT. The chain combines TRBV11-2 with TRBJ2-2; D not resolved. Germline values: CDR1 SGHAT, CDR2 FQNNGV. This CDR3 has 16 residues. The V gene lost 0 bases and the J gene lost 8 bases, with 16 bases spanning the gap.

This chain uses TRBV7-9 with TRBJ2-1, with 7 bases lining up with TRBD2. CDR1 is SEHNR and CDR2 is FQNEAQ in the germline V gene (reference sequence). The CDR3 is 14 residues long. The V segment lost 7 bases and the J segment 0 bases; nucleotides outside the gene matches: 3. The CDR3 DNA sequence: TGTGCCAGCATACTAGCGAACTCCTACAATGAGCAGTTCTTC. It codes for CASILANSYNEQFF.

The rearrangement joins TRBV18 to TRBJ1-4, with TRBD1 identical over 8 bases. J lost 5 bases, V lost 6 bases, and 5 bases had no gene match. Germline CDR1 and CDR2: KGHSH and LQKENI. The CDR3 is 14 residues long. CDR3 sequence: CASSRDRPNEKLFF. In DNA form, the CDR3 reads TGTGCCAGCTCCCGGGACAGGCCAAATGAAAAACTGTTTTTT.

J is TRBJ1-2 and V is TRBV6-6; D may be TRBD1 (6 bases). Between the trimmed V and J ends, which lost 3 bases and 0 bases, there was a span of 8 bases. The CDR3 covers 14 residues. Per the germline V gene, CDR1 is MNHNY and CDR2 is SVGAGI (reference sequence). DNA for the CDR3: TGTGCCAGCAGTTATAGACAGGCTAACTATGGCTACACCTTC. It yields the protein CASSYRQANYGYTF.

This chain connects TRBV7-9 to TRBJ1-1; a possible D gene is TRBD1 (6 bases). Trimming removed 7 bases at V and 1 base at J, with 13 bases between. The CDR3 length is 14 residues. From germline, CDR1 is SEHNR and CDR2 FQNEAQ (reference sequence). The CDR3 DNA reads TGTGCCAGCACCCCAAGGGGGGGGAACACTGAAGCTTTCTTT. It encodes CASTPRGGNTEAFF.

The genes are TRBV29-1 and TRBJ1-4; TRBD1 aligns across 7 bases. CDR1 is SQVTM and CDR2 is ANQGSEA in the germline V gene. CDR3 length: 15 residues. The J segment lost 7 bases and the V segment lost 6 bases, leaving 14 bases of the junction unmatched. This CDR3 reads CSVPDRHKGSEKLFF. The CDR3 bases are TGCAGCGTCCCGGACAGGCACAAAGGGAGTGAAAAACTGTTTTTT.

The chain employs TRBV3-1 (or the pseudogene TRBV3-2) and TRBJ1-4, with D uncertain. Germline CDR1 and CDR2: LGHDT and YNNKEL (reference sequence). V was clipped by 3 bases and J by 5 bases, with 4 bases between them. This CDR3 contains 12 residues. The DNA of the CDR3 is TGTGCCAGCAGCCACTTAAATGAAAAACTGTTTTTT. This gives the protein CASSHLNEKLFF.

The chain joins TRBV7-8 to TRBJ1-1; a weak D match, TRBD1 (6 bases). Between the trimmed V and J ends, which lost 6 bases and 4 bases, there was a span of 18 bases. Germline assignment: CDR1 SGHVS and CDR2 FQNEAQ. This CDR3 region has 15 residues. CDR3 nucleotide sequence: TGTGCCAGCAGGCAAAACAGGGCATCCTTCACTGAAGCTTTCTTT. This codes for CASRQNRASFTEAFF.

The V and J genes are TRBV2 and TRBJ2-7; 9 nucleotides match TRBD2. Germline assignment: CDR1 SNHLY and CDR2 FYNNEI. Unmatched junction bases numbered 5, after V lost 3 bases and J lost 5 bases. The CDR3 contains 14 residues. In nucleotides, the CDR3 is TGTGCCAGCAGTGAGTTAGCGGGAGTCGACGAGCAGTACTTC. Its protein is CASSELAGVDEQYF. Variable domain in full (rest from reference TRBV2 and TRBJ2-7): EPEVTQTPSHQVTQMGQEVILRCVPISNHLYFYWYRQILGQKVEFLVSFYNNEISEKSEIFDDQFSVERPDGSNFTLKIRSTKLEDSAMYFCASSELAGVDEQYFGPGTRLTVT.

This CDR3 is CASSLSYGTGLPQHF. The CDR3 DNA reads as TGTGCCAGTAGTCTCAGCTATGGGACAGGGCTACCCCAGCATTTT. The chain joins TRBV19 to TRBJ1-5, with 9 nucleotides matching TRBD1. CDR3 length: 15 amino acids. Per the germline V gene, CDR1 is LNHDA and CDR2 is SQIVND (reference sequence). The V gene end was trimmed by 5 bases and the J gene end by 10 bases; junction bases not matched to a gene: 12.

The V gene is TRBV7-8, the J gene TRBJ2-7; 9 bases are shared with TRBD1. CDR1 and CDR2 from the germline V gene are SGHVS and FQNEAQ. V shed 1 base and J 3 bases; nucleotides not matched to a gene: 7. CDR3 length: 16 amino acids. CDR3 coding DNA: TGTGCCAGCAGCTTAGAAGGCGGGACAGGGCACTACGAGCAGTACTTC. This translates into CASSLEGGTGHYEQYF.

The chain uses TRBV6-5 and TRBJ2-5, with unresolved D. The CDR3 extends over 14 amino acids. Per the germline V gene, CDR1 is MNHEY and CDR2 is SVGAGI. V was pared by 5 bases and J by 3 bases, with 13 bases between. The CDR3 DNA reads as TGTGCCAGCAGTAACCCGGGTTCGAAAGAGACCCAGTACTTC. This codes for CASSNPGSKETQYF.

This chain uses TRBV5-6 with TRBJ2-5; 8 nucleotides match TRBD2. Germline loops: CDR1 SGHDT, CDR2 YYEEEE. The trim removed 4 bases at V and 5 bases at J, leaving 4 bases unmatched. The CDR3 has 13 residues. The CDR3 nucleotides read TGTGCCAGCAGCACGGGAGGGAGGGAGACCCAGTACTTC. The encoded protein is CASSTGGRETQYF.

V is TRBV18 and J is TRBJ2-7; D is possibly TRBD2 (6 bases). The CDR3 has 15 amino acids. Germline V gene lookup returns CDR1 KGHSH and CDR2 LQKENI. V lost 2 bases to trimming and J lost 3 bases, with 14 bases between them. The CDR3 DNA sequence: TGTGCCAGCTCACCAGCGGGATTTACCGACTACGAGCAGTACTTC. Translated, it gives CASSPAGFTDYEQYF.

This chain's CDR3 is CASKQATGANSPLHF. The CDR3 DNA reads as TGTGCCAGTAAACAGGCGACAGGGGCGAATTCACCCCTCCACTTT. The chain carries TRBV19 and TRBJ1-6, with 8 bases that match TRBD1. Trimming cost V 7 bases and J 7 bases; bases outside gene matches: 9. Germline loops: CDR1 LNHDA, CDR2 SQIVND (reference sequence). The CDR3 is 15 residues long.

V gene TRBV7-9 combines with J gene TRBJ1-1; D gene ambiguous. CDR1 is SEHNR, CDR2 FQNEAQ, per germline (reference sequence). The CDR3 covers 13 residues. Trimming removed 3 bases at V and 7 bases at J, with 12 bases between. The CDR3 sequence is CASSFVVEGEAFF. The CDR3, as DNA: TGTGCCAGCAGCTTTGTGGTGGAGGGTGAAGCTTTCTTT.

The V and J genes are TRBV4-3 and TRBJ1-2; D is ambiguous. Trimming shortened V by 4 bases and J by 6 bases, and 18 bases separated the two germline ends. Germline-derived CDR1 and CDR2 are LGHNA and YSLEER. The CDR3 sequence is 15 residues long. CDR3 amino acids: CASSPMVERYDGYTF. The CDR3 DNA reads TGCGCCAGCAGCCCAATGGTGGAGAGGTACGATGGCTACACCTTC.

V is TRBV9 and J is TRBJ2-7; the D gene is possibly TRBD2 (5 bases). Trimming stripped 3 bases from V and 3 bases from J, with 16 bases between. Germline V CDR1 and CDR2: SGDLS, YYNGEE. CDR3 length: 15 amino acids. The CDR3 sequence is CASSAEDSQYYEQYF. CDR3 in DNA: TGTGCCAGCAGCGCAGAGGACTCCCAGTACTACGAGCAGTACTTC.

The DNA of the CDR3 is TGTGCCAGCTCACCAGGAGACGGGAGGCAAGAGACCCAGTACTTC. Translation: CASSPGDGRQETQYF. The chain combines TRBV18 with TRBJ2-5, with 7 nucleotides matching TRBD2. There are 15 residues in the CDR3. V lost 2 bases, J lost 2 bases, and 5 bases stayed unmatched. The germline V gene has CDR1 KGHSH and CDR2 LQKENI.